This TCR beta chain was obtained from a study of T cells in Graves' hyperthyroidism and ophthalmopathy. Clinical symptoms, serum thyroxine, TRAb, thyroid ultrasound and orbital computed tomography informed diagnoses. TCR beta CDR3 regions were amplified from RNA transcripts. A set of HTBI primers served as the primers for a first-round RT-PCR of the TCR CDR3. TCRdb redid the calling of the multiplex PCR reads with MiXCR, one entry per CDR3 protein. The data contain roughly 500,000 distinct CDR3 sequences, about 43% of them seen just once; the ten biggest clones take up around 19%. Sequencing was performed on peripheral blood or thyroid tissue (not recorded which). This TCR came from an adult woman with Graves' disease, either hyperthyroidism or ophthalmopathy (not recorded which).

The CDR3 nucleotides are TGTGCCAGCAGCCAAGATTCGTCAGCTTTCTTT. Its protein is CASSQDSSAFF. The genes are TRBV14 and TRBJ1-1; no firm D call. This CDR3 is 11 amino acids long. Germline V gives CDR1 SGHDN, CDR2 FVKESK. Between the trimmed V and J ends, which lost 0 bases and 10 bases, there was a span of 6 bases.